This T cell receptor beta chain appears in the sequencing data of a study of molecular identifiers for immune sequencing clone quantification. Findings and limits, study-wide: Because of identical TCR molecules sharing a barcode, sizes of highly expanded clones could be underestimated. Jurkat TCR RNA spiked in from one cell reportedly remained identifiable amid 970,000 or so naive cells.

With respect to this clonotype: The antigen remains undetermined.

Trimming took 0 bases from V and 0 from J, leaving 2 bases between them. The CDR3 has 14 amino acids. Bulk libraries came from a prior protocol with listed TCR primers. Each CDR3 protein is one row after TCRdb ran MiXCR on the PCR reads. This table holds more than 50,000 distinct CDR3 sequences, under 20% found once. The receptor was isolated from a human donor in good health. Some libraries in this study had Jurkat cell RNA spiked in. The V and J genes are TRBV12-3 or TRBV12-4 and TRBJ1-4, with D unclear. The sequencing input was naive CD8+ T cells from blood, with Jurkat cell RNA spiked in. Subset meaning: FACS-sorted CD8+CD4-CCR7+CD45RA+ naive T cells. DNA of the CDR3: TGTGCCAGCAGTTTAGCAGCAACTAATGAAAAACTGTTTTTT. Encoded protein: CASSLAATNEKLFF.